Each of the 9 T cell receptor beta chains below was sequenced from the same sample in a study of regulatory T cells in long-lasting Graves disease. Construction of TCR beta libraries relied on iRepertoire HTBI primers and on Arm-PCR targeting CDR3 regions. MiXCR, applied by TCRdb to the multiplex PCR reads, yields one record per CDR3 protein. The sample has roughly 220,000 distinct CDR3 sequences, about 17% seen once. Described time point: newly diagnosed GD, antithyroid drugs for less than 3 months. Researchers made the TCR library from RNA that was extracted from PBMCs. The specimen comprised peripheral blood mononuclear cells (PBMCs), sampled at new diagnosis, from a patient treated with antithyroid drugs. The receptors were sampled from a female donor with Graves disease.

The chain couples TRBV5-4 to TRBJ1-4, with D perhaps matching TRBD1 (6 bases). Trimming took 7 bases from V and 1 from J, leaving 11 bases between them. This CDR3 contains 14 residues. CDR1 and CDR2 (germline): SGHNT, YYREEE (reference sequence). In nucleotides, the CDR3 is TGTGCCAGCCGGACAGAACTAACTAATGAAAAACTGTTTTTT. This encodes CASRTELTNEKLFF. The whole variable domain, filled in from reference TRBV5-4 and TRBJ1-4, reads ETGVTQSPTHLIKTRGQQVTLRCSSQSGHNTVSWYQQALGQGPQFIFQYYREEENGRGNFPPRFSGLQFPNYSSELNVNALELDDSALYLCASRTELTNEKLFFGSGTQLSVL.

A few counts support this clonotype. A much larger clone lies a single base off, so this may be a read error. The chain recombines TRBV11-1 with TRBJ2-3; D uncertain. V was trimmed by 5 bases and J by 7 bases, leaving 13 bases between them. The germline gives CDR1 SGHAT, CDR2 FQDESV (reference sequence). The CDR3 is 13 residues long. The CDR3 here is CASSPPPSHTQYF. Here the CDR3 DNA reads TGTGCCAGCAGCCCCCCGCCTTCCCATACGCAGTATTTT.

The table lists this clonotype with many counts. The chain couples TRBV18 to TRBJ1-2, with D unresolved. With 1 base removed from V and 5 bases from J, the gap between germline ends came to 8 bases. The germline gives CDR1 KGHSH, CDR2 LQKENI. The CDR3 covers 13 residues. DNA for the CDR3: TGTGCCAGCTCACCACAGGAATTGTATGGCTACACCTTC. Protein: CASSPQELYGYTF.

This clonotype was counted ten times or more. The chain carries TRBV27 and TRBJ2-1, with D possibly being TRBD2 (6 bases). The CDR3 is 16 amino acids. The V end lost 0 bases, the J end lost 1 base, and 10 bases lay between the germline ends. The germline V gene has CDR1 MNHEY and CDR2 SMNVEV (reference sequence). CDR3 bases: TGTGCCAGCAGTTTATCCAGCGGGCTTTCCTACAATGAGCAGTTCTTC. The encoded protein is CASSLSSGLSYNEQFF.

At least ten counts were recorded for this clonotype. V gene TRBV20-1 combines with J gene TRBJ1-3; possible D gene TRBD1, 6 bases. CDR1 DFQATT and CDR2 SNEGSKA come from the germline V gene (reference sequence). Trimming took 3 bases from V and 0 from J, leaving 12 bases between them. This CDR3 comprises 15 residues. As DNA, the CDR3 is TGCAGTGCTAGGAAGCAAGGGGGCTCTGGAAACACCATATATTTT. Protein product: CSARKQGGSGNTIYF.

This clonotype was detected many times. The chain is built from TRBV18 and TRBJ2-7; 8 positions match TRBD2. There are 14 residues in the CDR3. Germline assignment: CDR1 KGHSH and CDR2 LQKENI. The V gene end was trimmed by 0 bases and the J gene end by 7 bases; junction bases not matched to a gene: 5. CDR3 protein: CASSPPGLEREQYF. In DNA form, the CDR3 reads TGTGCCAGCTCACCACCGGGACTAGAACGGGAGCAGTACTTC.

This clonotype came up once. A read error likely explains this, since a far larger clone differs by one base. J is TRBJ2-2 and V is TRBV2; D gene uncertain. The CDR3 length is 13 residues. The V end lost 6 bases, the J end lost 7 bases, and 12 bases lay between the germline ends. Germline values: CDR1 SNHLY, CDR2 FYNNEI. CDR3 residues: CASSRNHGGELFF. In DNA form, the CDR3 reads TGTGCCAGCAGCCGGAATCACGGCGGGGAGCTGTTTTTT.

Details on this clonotype: A much larger clone lies a single base off, so this may be a read error. The chain couples TRBV6-1 to TRBJ1-5; no clear D gene. From germline, CDR1 is MNHNS and CDR2 SASEGT. The CDR3 length is 18 residues. V was shortened by 6 bases and J by 2 bases, with 23 bases between the two germline ends. The CDR3 DNA reads as TGTGCCAGCAGGGAGCCCGTGTTCCCCCAAAGGCGCAATCAGCCCCAGCATTTT. This gives the protein CASREPVFPQRRNQPQHF.

This clonotype was seen repeatedly, ten times or more. The chain is built from TRBV7-8 and TRBJ2-7; possibly TRBD1 or TRBD2 for D (5 bases each). V shed 5 bases and J shed 5 bases, with 19 bases lying between them. The germline gives CDR1 SGHVS, CDR2 FQNEAQ. The CDR3 loop spans 15 amino acids. CDR3 coding DNA: TGTGCCAGCAGCCATGGGGGACGGTCATCCCACGAGCAGTACTTC. Its protein product is CASSHGGRSSHEQYF.